Reported below is one T cell receptor (beta chain). Methods used by the authors: Reference gene primer amplification in the assay estimated nucleated cell counts. The data were produced by immunoSEQ multiplex PCR, yet TCRdb's version contains in-frame clones alone and is incomplete. The V and J calls and clone size come from that table; D and trimming were worked out from the DNA. The data hold around 270,000 clones, with around 82% observed a single time. This entry comes from a study of blood T cell repertoires in COVID-19. Whole-study context: PBMCs, B-cell-depleted T cells, or T cells provided the cDNA or gDNA that made up the material.

CDR3 length equals 15 residues. V lost 6 bases and J 0 bases, leaving 15 bases between the germline ends. CDR1 and CDR2 (germline): SGDLS, YYNGEE. V is TRBV9 and J is TRBJ1-1; possible D gene TRBD1, 5 bases. This receptor was taken from a human donor with COVID-19, enrolled during active disease. The donor label of this sample is uncertain. The sequencing input was peripheral blood. The CDR3 nucleotides read TGTGCCAGCACGTGGTCAACGGACATGAACACTGAAGCTTTCTTT. Protein product: CASTWSTDMNTEAFF.